The 31 T cell receptor beta chains in this list originate from one sample, sequenced in a study of CD8+CD57+ T cells in acquired aplastic anemia. Genomic DNA constituted the template upon which TCR beta VDJ and CDR3 profiling was performed. TCRdb fed the reads into MiXCR, producing one record per CDR3 protein. The repertoire includes roughly 130,000 distinct CDR3 sequences, around 50% of them detected once, and roughly 2.7% sits in the top ten. Sequencing input: sorted CD4+, CD8+, or CD8+CD57+ T cells (not recorded which) from PBMCs. The receptors come from a human donor in good health, serving as a control.

V is TRBV15 and J is TRBJ2-1; TRBD1 might be the D (5 bases). The germline CDR1 and CDR2 sequences are LNHNV and YYDKDF (reference sequence). V was clipped by 1 base and J by 6 bases, with 13 bases between them. This CDR3 comprises 15 residues. This chain's CDR3 is CATSRGKQDSNEQFF. CDR3 bases: TGTGCCACCAGCAGAGGCAAACAGGATTCCAATGAGCAGTTCTTC.

This clonotype was detected ten times or more. The chain uses TRBV7-2 and TRBJ1-4, with no clear D. CDR1 is SGHTA, CDR2 FQGNSA, per germline. The CDR3 contains 14 residues. V shed 5 bases and J shed 7 bases, with 14 bases lying between them. The CDR3 DNA reads as TGTGCCAGCAGCCAAAGCGGGGAGGTTGAAAAACTGTTTTTT. Translated, it gives CASSQSGEVEKLFF.

The J gene is TRBJ2-7, the V gene TRBV2; 8 positions agree with TRBD2. This CDR3 spans 14 amino acids. CDR1 is SNHLY, CDR2 FYNNEI, per germline. Losses at the gene ends were 2 bases for V and 2 bases for J; bases not matched to a gene: 2. The CDR3 sequence: CASSEPGGAYEQYF. CDR3 DNA: TGTGCCAGCAGTGAACCCGGGGGGGCCTACGAGCAGTACTTC.

This clonotype has a count of ten or more. The chain recombines TRBV7-2 with TRBJ2-1; D is uncertain. Germline V gene lookup returns CDR1 SGHTA and CDR2 FQGNSA. The V end was cut by 6 bases, the J end by 5 bases, with 5 bases between. The CDR3 is 11 amino acids. CDR3 loop: CASRYHNEQFF. As DNA, the CDR3 is TGTGCCAGCAGGTATCACAATGAGCAGTTCTTC.

Many counts were recorded for this clonotype. The chain couples TRBV7-3 to TRBJ1-2, with 7 nucleotides matching TRBD1. The CDR3 extends over 14 amino acids. Germline trimming cut 5 bases from V and 8 bases from J; bases unmatched to any gene: 11. Germline V gene lookup returns CDR1 SGHTA and CDR2 FQGTGA. In DNA form, the CDR3 reads TGTGCCAGCAGCAGACAGGGAAGAATTGGCGGCTACACCTTC. Its translation: CASSRQGRIGGYTF.

The J gene is TRBJ2-7, the V gene TRBV6-1; 8 nucleotides match TRBD1. Germline values: CDR1 MNHNS, CDR2 SASEGT. J gave up 0 bases and V 4 bases, and 5 bases lay outside the gene matches. This CDR3 has 15 residues. Here the CDR3 DNA reads TGTGCCAGCAGTGTAGGACAGGGACCCTCCTACGAGCAGTACTTC. The encoded protein is CASSVGQGPSYEQYF.

The rearrangement joins TRBV4-1 to TRBJ1-5; D is unresolved. Germline V gene lookup returns CDR1 MGHRA and CDR2 YSYEKL. Trimming took 2 bases from V and 0 from J, leaving 8 bases between them. This CDR3 has 15 amino acids. In DNA form, the CDR3 reads TGCGCCAGCAGCCAATACCACTATAGCAATCAGCCCCAGCATTTT. Translating it yields CASSQYHYSNQPQHF.

The sample holds a few counts of this clonotype. This CDR3 is CASSQEWRDAYNEQFF. The DNA of the CDR3 is TGCGCCAGCAGCCAAGAATGGAGGGATGCCTACAATGAGCAGTTCTTC. This chain uses TRBV4-3 with TRBJ2-1, with TRBD2 as a possible D gene (6 bases). The ends were cut back, 0 bases at V and 2 bases at J, with 11 bases in the middle. In germline, CDR1 is LGHNA, CDR2 YSLEER. The CDR3 covers 16 residues.

At least ten counts were recorded for this clonotype. This could be a read error, since a much larger clone is one nucleotide away. The gene calls are TRBV12-3 or TRBV12-4 and TRBJ2-6; no clear D. The CDR3 is 14 amino acids. CDR3 DNA sequence: TGTGCCAGCAAACCGACCTCTGGGGTCAACGTCCTGACTTTC. Translated, it gives CASKPTSGVNVLTF.

The V gene is TRBV19, the J gene TRBJ1-1, with D possibly TRBD1 on 5 matching bases. Germline CDR1 LNHDA, CDR2 SQIVND (reference sequence). Trimming left V 9 bases short and J 11 bases short, with 22 bases between. The length of the CDR3 is 13 residues. The CDR3 loop is CASTVRGQEEAFF. For the CDR3, the DNA is TGTGCCAGCACTGTACGGGGCCAGGAGGAGGCTTTCTTT.

Concerning this clonotype: At one of its ends the junction is not consistent with the germline gene, which may arise from a read error. Here the CDR3 DNA reads TGTGCCAGCTCGGGTGGTTTTAACTATGGTTACACCTTC. This encodes CASSGGFNYGYTF. The chain carries TRBV2 and TRBJ1-2; D is unresolved. Germline CDR1 and CDR2: SNHLY and FYNNEI. The length of the CDR3 is 13 residues. Filled out from reference TRBV2 and TRBJ1-2, the complete variable domain reads EPEVTQTPSHQVTQMGQEVILRCVPISNHLYFYWYRQILGQKVEFLVSFYNNEISEKSEIFDDQFSVERPDGSNFTLKIRSTKLEDSAMYFCASSGGFNYGYTFGSGTRLTVV.

This clonotype was picked up one time. CDR3 in DNA: TGCAGTGCTAGAGTGAGGCTAGCGGGGGGGCAGGAGACCCAGTACTTC. This encodes CSARVRLAGGQETQYF. The V gene is TRBV20-1, the J gene TRBJ2-5; 12 nucleotides align to TRBD2. V was pared by 1 base and J by 5 bases, with 8 bases of the junction left unmatched. This CDR3 spans 16 amino acids. Germline V CDR1 and CDR2: DFQATT, SNEGSKA (reference sequence).

This clonotype was seen a handful of times. A much bigger clone sits one base away, suggesting this may be a read error. The chain recombines TRBV4-1 with TRBJ2-1, with 9 bases identical to TRBD2. The CDR3 runs to 17 residues. Per germline, CDR1 MGHRA and CDR2 YSYEKL. The CDR3 sequence: CASIQGGLAGFYNEQFF. The DNA of the CDR3 is TGCGCCAGCATCCAAGGTGGTCTAGCGGGATTCTACAATGAGCAGTTCTTC.

This clonotype was found many times. The J gene is TRBJ1-2, the V gene TRBV18, with 8 nucleotides matching TRBD1. Per germline, CDR1 KGHSH and CDR2 LQKENI. V was pared by 8 bases and J by 4 bases, with 6 bases of the junction left unmatched. The CDR3 extends over 13 amino acids. Here the CDR3 reads CASSPTGGYGYTF. The CDR3 nucleotides are TGTGCCAGCAGCCCCACAGGGGGCTATGGCTACACCTTC.

This clonotype appeared many times. The V and J genes are TRBV6-2 or TRBV6-3 and TRBJ2-1; TRBD1 aligns across 8 bases. J lost 6 bases, V lost 8 bases, and 3 bases had no gene match. The CDR3 length is 12 residues. Germline V gene data show CDR1 as MNHEY and CDR2 as SVGEGT. The CDR3 region is CASLGQANEQFF. CDR3 in DNA: TGTGCCAGCCTGGGACAGGCCAATGAGCAGTTCTTC.

The chain recombines TRBV12-3 or TRBV12-4 with TRBJ1-2; D gene unclear. The V gene lost 0 bases and the J gene lost 7 bases, with 6 bases spanning the gap. The CDR3 has 12 residues. The CDR3: CASSLAEGGYTF. The CDR3 coding sequence is TGTGCCAGCAGTTTAGCCGAGGGTGGCTACACCTTC.

Ten or more counts support this clonotype. V gene TRBV11-2 combines with J gene TRBJ2-3; 13 bases map to TRBD2. The CDR3 consists of 15 residues. J gave up 7 bases and V 5 bases, and 6 bases lay outside the gene matches. Germline CDR1 SGHAT, CDR2 FQNNGV. The CDR3 DNA sequence: TGTGCCAGCAGCCCACTAGCGGGGGGGCCTTATACGCAGTATTTT. This translates into CASSPLAGGPYTQYF.

In this sample, this clonotype turned up many times. The rearrangement joins TRBV19 to TRBJ2-5; the D call may be TRBD1 or TRBD2 (7 bases each). Trimming took 4 bases from V and 4 from J, leaving 19 bases between them. CDR3 size: 16 residues. The germline V gene has CDR1 LNHDA and CDR2 SQIVND (reference sequence). CDR3 in amino acids: CASSTTRQGGGETQYF. CDR3 DNA sequence: TGTGCCAGTAGTACCACTAGACAGGGAGGGGGAGAGACCCAGTACTTC.

This clonotype was observed many times. The chain uses TRBV6-1 and TRBJ1-2; TRBD1 is a possible D gene (6 bases). The CDR3 contains 15 residues. V shed 3 bases and J shed 8 bases, with 19 bases lying between them. Germline V lookup: CDR1 MNHNS, CDR2 SASEGT. The CDR3 is CASSDRGPDHLGYTF. CDR3 nucleotide sequence: TGTGCCAGCAGTGACAGGGGACCCGACCATTTGGGCTACACCTTC.

The V gene is TRBV7-2, the J gene TRBJ2-5; TRBD1 matches 7 bases. Germline CDR1 and CDR2: SGHTA and FQGNSA. This CDR3 has 14 residues. V was pared by 5 bases and J by 1 base, with 4 bases of the junction left unmatched. The CDR3 DNA reads TGTGCCAGCAGCGGACGGACAGGCCAAGAGACCCAGTACTTC. It encodes CASSGRTGQETQYF.

This clonotype was observed at least ten times. The chain is built from TRBV7-2 and TRBJ2-7; D may be TRBD1 (5 bases). CDR1 and CDR2 (germline): SGHTA, FQGNSA. The V and J ends lost 3 bases and 3 bases respectively, with 9 bases between them. CDR3 size: 13 residues. The CDR3 protein is CASSFDSNYEQYF. The CDR3 DNA is TGTGCCAGCAGCTTTGACAGTAACTACGAGCAGTACTTC. Together with reference TRBV7-2 and TRBJ2-7, the CDR3 gives the full variable domain: GAGVSQSPSNKVTEKGKDVELRCDPISGHTALYWYRQSLGQGLEFLIYFQGNSAPDKSGLPSDRFSAERTGGSVSTLTIQRTQQEDSAVYLCASSFDSNYEQYFGPGTRLTVT.

This clonotype was found many times. The V gene is TRBV7-9, the J gene TRBJ1-1; D might be TRBD1 (6 bases). The CDR3 covers 19 residues. Trimming took 6 bases from V and 1 from J, leaving 27 bases between them. Germline CDR1 and CDR2: SEHNR and FQNEAQ (reference sequence). The CDR3 loop reads CASRHSSLREGVGNTEAFF. In DNA, the CDR3 is TGTGCCAGCAGACATTCTTCCCTGCGAGAGGGGGTGGGGAACACTGAAGCTTTCTTT.

This clonotype has just one count. The V call is TRBV20-1, the J call TRBJ1-1, with D perhaps TRBD1 (6 bases). Germline CDR1 is DFQATT and CDR2 is SNEGSKA (reference sequence). This CDR3 region has 13 residues. Trimming removed 6 bases at V and 4 bases at J, with 15 bases between. The CDR3 region is CSAQPGHVTEAFF. The CDR3 DNA sequence: TGCAGTGCCCAGCCGGGACACGTCACTGAAGCTTTCTTT.

This rearrangement joins TRBV29-1 to TRBJ2-3; 7 nucleotides align to TRBD1. From germline, CDR1 is SQVTM and CDR2 ANQGSEA. The junction had 8 bases not matched to a gene; V was cut back by 6 bases and J by 2 bases. The CDR3 length is 14 residues. The CDR3, as DNA: TGCAGCGTGCACACAGGGGTAGTCACAGATACGCAGTATTTT. Translated, it gives CSVHTGVVTDTQYF.

Only one count was recorded for this clonotype. This rearrangement joins TRBV11-2 to TRBJ2-3, with D tentatively TRBD2 (6 bases). The CDR3 totals 15 residues. Trimming removed 3 bases from V and 1 base from J, with 11 bases in between. The germline V gene encodes CDR1 SGHAT and CDR2 FQNNGV. The CDR3 spells CASSLYQRGTDTQYF. CDR3 coding DNA: TGTGCCAGCAGCTTGTATCAGCGGGGCACAGATACGCAGTATTTT.

This clonotype has only a few counts. The gene calls are TRBV18 and TRBJ1-5; maybe TRBD1 (5 bases). CDR1 is KGHSH and CDR2 is LQKENI in the germline V gene. The CDR3 has 15 residues. V lost 3 bases to trimming and J lost 5 bases, with 14 bases between them. CDR3: CASSPETGDDQPQHF. CDR3 coding DNA: TGTGCCAGCTCACCGGAAACAGGAGATGATCAGCCCCAGCATTTT.

The V and J genes are TRBV4-1 and TRBJ2-7; tentatively, D is TRBD1 (6 bases). V lost 5 bases and J 2 bases, leaving 10 bases between the germline ends. The length of the CDR3 is 13 residues. Per germline, CDR1 MGHRA and CDR2 YSYEKL. The CDR3 nucleotides are TGCGCCAGCAGCAAAGGACAGACCTACGAGCAGTACTTC. Translation gives CASSKGQTYEQYF.

As regards this clonotype: Likely a read error: the CDR3 ends without its conserved phenylalanine or tryptophan. This chain joins TRBV2 and TRBJ2-1; D unclear. V dropped 1 base and J dropped 6 bases, with 16 bases sitting between them. There are 16 residues in the CDR3. The germline V gene encodes CDR1 SNHLY and CDR2 FYNNEI. Here the CDR3 reads CASSEVRPRRPNEQFL. For the CDR3, the DNA is TGTGCCAGCAGTGAAGTACGGCCCCGGCGTCCCAATGAGCAGTTCCTT.

Only one count was recorded for this clonotype. V and J are TRBV5-6 and TRBJ1-1; 7 bases are shared with TRBD1. Per the germline V gene, CDR1 is SGHDT and CDR2 is YYEEEE. This CDR3 spans 14 amino acids. J lost 5 bases, V lost 4 bases, and 8 bases had no gene match. The CDR3 is CASSIQGLGTEAFF. CDR3 coding DNA: TGTGCCAGCAGCATACAGGGGTTGGGGACTGAAGCTTTCTTT.

This clonotype has more than one count but fewer than ten. V and J are TRBV9 and TRBJ2-5, with 8 bases matching TRBD1. Germline V gene sequence: CDR1 SGDLS, CDR2 YYNGEE. V was clipped by 3 bases and J by 4 bases; unmatched bases: 11. The CDR3 is 16 amino acids. CDR3 sequence: CASSARTGHEVETQYF. The CDR3 nucleotides read TGTGCCAGCAGCGCAAGGACAGGGCACGAAGTAGAGACCCAGTACTTC.

V and J are TRBV11-1 and TRBJ2-7; D gene ambiguous. V was shortened by 5 bases and J by 2 bases, with 4 bases between the two germline ends. Germline V gene lookup returns CDR1 SGHAT and CDR2 FQDESV (reference sequence). The CDR3 is made up of 11 amino acids. The CDR3 reads CASSATYEQYF. CDR3 nucleotides: TGTGCCAGCAGCGCGACCTACGAGCAGTACTTC.